The text below deals with one TCR beta chain. Its antigen is unknown. The CDR3 has 14 residues. Per germline, CDR1 SEHNR and CDR2 FQNEAQ (reference sequence). V lost 5 bases to trimming and J lost 4 bases, with 15 bases between them. The record originates from a study of T cell responses to AZD1222 COVID-19 vaccine. About the research overall: Second-dose groups at about 4 or about 12 weeks were pooled.

Sequenced by immunoSEQ multiplex PCR; TCRdb stores in-frame clones only, minus some. This sample has 150,000 or so clones, with 93% found just once. Overall study findings and caveats: Among AZD1222 vaccinees, only 5 to 7 were seropositive at baseline.

The sample in question was peripheral blood, obtained on day 0 of AZD1222 vaccination. The clonotype originates from an adult in good health. The chain uses TRBV7-9 and TRBJ2-7, with D unresolved. CDR3 region: CASSPPLGIYEQYF. The CDR3, as DNA: TGTGCCAGCAGCCCACCATTGGGGATTTACGAGCAGTACTTC.